The 7 T cell receptor beta chains below all came from one sample that was sequenced in a study of blood T cell repertoires in COVID-19 (dated by TCRdb to 2019 to 2021). Receptor libraries were prepared by the immunoSEQ multiplex PCR assay. Here the immuneACCESS table is served through TCRdb, limited to in-frame sequences with V and J called. Missing clones are a known gap in these copies; in checked studies unresolved V genes cover under half, and the rest lacks a known reason. The sample table shows around 86,000 clones, and under 85% are seen once. The ten largest account for 9.5% to 15% of the sample. Specimen: peripheral blood. Receptors were obtained from a human donor in a cohort sampled during active COVID-19.

This clone was recorded only once. The genes are TRBV11-2 and TRBJ2-5; D is undetermined. Trimming left V 1 base short and J 2 bases short, with 8 bases between. Germline V gene sequence: CDR1 SGHAT, CDR2 FQNNGV. The CDR3 is made up of 14 amino acids. In DNA, the CDR3 is TGTGCCAGCAGCTTAGCTGGGCTTCAAGAGACCCAGTACTTC. This translates into CASSLAGLQETQYF.

The CDR3: CASSSAGASYGYTF. The CDR3 DNA reads as TGTGCCAGCAGCTCGGCGGGGGCCTCCTATGGCTACACCTTC. V gene TRBV13 combines with J gene TRBJ1-2, with D possibly TRBD1 on 6 matching bases. This CDR3 is built from 14 residues. V was clipped by 4 bases and J by 4 bases, with 13 bases between them. From germline, CDR1 is PRHDT and CDR2 FYEKMQ (reference sequence).

V and J are TRBV11-2 and TRBJ2-3; TRBD2 aligns across 7 bases. This CDR3 has 16 amino acids. V lost 5 bases to trimming and J lost 6 bases; unmatched junction nucleotides: 14. The V gene's germline CDR1 is SGHAT and CDR2 FQNNGV. The CDR3 nucleotides are TGTGCCAGCAGCATAGCGACTGGCGGGGGATGGGATACGCAGTATTTT. Protein sequence: CASSIATGGGWDTQYF.

The genes are TRBV5-1 and TRBJ2-5; no clear D. Germline values: CDR1 SGHRS, CDR2 YFSETQ. The CDR3 has 14 residues. Trimming left V 0 bases short and J 0 bases short, with 6 bases between. The chain's CDR3 is CASSLGGNQETQYF. The DNA for the CDR3 is TGCGCCAGCAGCTTGGGAGGCAACCAAGAGACCCAGTACTTC.

Notes on this clone: Distinct nucleotide sequences in the sample also encode this CDR3. This chain uses TRBV20-1 with TRBJ2-7; D is possibly TRBD1 (5 bases). Trimming took 3 bases from V and 5 from J, leaving 8 bases between them. In germline, CDR1 is DFQATT, CDR2 SNEGSKA (reference sequence). This CDR3 is 11 amino acids long. The CDR3 DNA is TGCAGTGCTAGGTCAGGGCACGAGCAGTACTTC. Translating it yields CSARSGHEQYF.

The chain uses TRBV12-3 or TRBV12-4 and TRBJ2-5, with D perhaps matching TRBD2 (5 bases). V was shortened by 5 bases and J by 8 bases, with 12 bases between the two germline ends. The CDR3 contains 12 residues. The chain's CDR3 is CASSLPGVTQYF. The CDR3 DNA is TGTGCCAGCAGTCTACCCGGGGTCACCCAGTACTTC.

The chain combines TRBV6-6 with TRBJ2-4; TRBD1 matches at 7 bases. J was trimmed by 0 bases and V by 5 bases; bases with no gene match: 10. CDR3 length equals 17 residues. Germline V CDR1 and CDR2: MNHNY, SVGAGI (reference sequence). CDR3 sequence: CASSPVRQGPAKNIQYF. Written as DNA, the CDR3 is TGTGCCAGCAGTCCTGTGAGACAGGGTCCAGCCAAAAACATTCAGTACTTC.